This T cell receptor (beta chain) was obtained from a study of blood T cell repertoires in COVID-19. Measured with immunoSEQ multiplex PCR; TCRdb has only the in-frame clones, and not every one. The table lists around 170,000 clones, roughly 87% of them singletons, with 1.5% to 2% in the top ten. V was shortened by 4 bases and J by 1 base, with 9 bases between the two germline ends. The CDR3 extends over 14 amino acids. The germline V gene encodes CDR1 LGHNA and CDR2 YSLEER. This receptor was taken from a man between 18 and 35 years old who had recovered from COVID-19. Material: peripheral blood. The V and J genes are TRBV4-3 and TRBJ2-3; D gene uncertain. The CDR3 spells CASSLVSGTDTQYF. CDR3 bases: TGCGCCAGCAGCCTGGTTAGTGGCACAGATACGCAGTATTTT.